Shown below are 12 T cell receptor beta chains from a single sample sequenced in a study of blood T cell repertoires in COVID-19. Produced via immunoSEQ multiplex PCR; TCRdb's table is partial and in-frame only. The sample contains around 40,000 clones, roughly 90% of which appear only once. The sample taken for sequencing was peripheral blood. These receptors were taken from a human donor in a cohort sampled during active COVID-19.

V usage is TRBV7-9 and J usage is TRBJ2-7, with D maybe TRBD2 (5 bases). V lost 6 bases, J lost 4 bases, and 16 bases lay in between. CDR1 is SEHNR and CDR2 is FQNEAQ in the germline V gene (reference sequence). This CDR3 is built from 14 residues. Here the CDR3 DNA reads TGTGCCAGCAGAACCAGCGCCCGGGGTTACGAGCAGTACTTC. This codes for CASRTSARGYEQYF.

V usage is TRBV5-1 and J usage is TRBJ2-3, with 10 nucleotides matching TRBD2. V shed 3 bases, J shed 4 bases, and the junction held 8 bases outside the gene matches. The CDR3 consists of 16 residues. Germline lookup yields CDR1 SGHRS and CDR2 YFSETQ. Here the CDR3 reads CASSYWSSGGSDTQYF. The CDR3, as DNA: TGCGCCAGCAGCTATTGGTCTAGCGGGGGATCAGATACGCAGTATTTT.

CDR3 residues: CASSPRGDSYNEQFF. The CDR3 DNA reads TGTGCCAGCTCACCACGGGGGGACTCCTACAATGAGCAGTTCTTC. V and J are TRBV18 and TRBJ2-1; TRBD2 is a possible D gene (6 bases). V was clipped by 1 base and J by 0 bases, with 7 bases between them. CDR1 is KGHSH and CDR2 is LQKENI in the germline V gene. The CDR3 is 15 amino acids.

The CDR3 DNA follows: TGCGCCAGCAGCCCCAGGGCATTAGGGGTAGCGGGAGCCAAGCAGTACTTC. It translates to CASSPRALGVAGAKQYF. This chain connects TRBV4-1 to TRBJ2-7; 9 bases agree with TRBD2. There are 17 residues in the CDR3. V lost 4 bases to trimming and J lost 8 bases; unmatched junction nucleotides: 18. CDR1 MGHRA and CDR2 YSYEKL come from the germline V gene.

The gene calls are TRBV6-5 and TRBJ2-3, with D uncertain. V was pared by 6 bases and J by 7 bases, with 14 bases between. CDR3 length: 13 residues. The germline CDR1 and CDR2 sequences are MNHEY and SVGAGI. CDR3 sequence reads: CASSHDTLNTQYF. The CDR3 DNA reads TGTGCCAGCAGCCATGACACATTAAATACGCAGTATTTT.

The chain links TRBV28 to TRBJ2-1; TRBD2 is a possible D gene (6 bases). The ends were cut back, 1 base at V and 4 bases at J, with 11 bases in the middle. The CDR3 length is 15 residues. The germline V gene encodes CDR1 MDHEN and CDR2 SYDVKM. CDR3 DNA: TGTGCCAGCAGTTTATACAGCGGGCCATACAATGAGCAGTTCTTC. This gives the protein CASSLYSGPYNEQFF. The full variable domain, rest sourced from reference TRBV28 and TRBJ2-1, is DVKVTQSSRYLVKRTGEKVFLECVQDMDHENMFWYRQDPGLGLRLIYFSYDVKMKEKGDIPEGYSVSREKKERFSLILESASTNQTSMYLCASSLYSGPYNEQFFGPGTRLTVL.

The genes are TRBV13 and TRBJ2-5; TRBD1 aligns across 9 bases. V lost 5 bases to trimming and J lost 3 bases; unmatched junction nucleotides: 4. In germline, CDR1 is PRHDT, CDR2 FYEKMQ (reference sequence). The CDR3 is 14 amino acids. CDR3 DNA: TGTGCCAGCAGCCTACAGGGGGCAGAAGAGACCCAGTACTTC. This encodes CASSLQGAEETQYF.

The chain has TRBV5-4 and TRBJ2-2; no firm D call. The germline V gene encodes CDR1 SGHNT and CDR2 YYREEE (reference sequence). V was shortened by 7 bases and J by 1 base, with 8 bases between the two germline ends. The CDR3 totals 13 residues. The CDR3 DNA reads as TGTGCCAGCCGCGCCGGGAACACCGGGGAGCTGTTTTTT. Its protein is CASRAGNTGELFF.

This chain uses TRBV12-3 or TRBV12-4 with TRBJ2-5, with TRBD1 matching over 9 bases. V lost 5 bases, J lost 5 bases, and 3 bases stayed unmatched. The CDR3 length is 13 residues. CDR3 residues: CASSTGGRETQYF. The CDR3 nucleotides are TGTGCCAGCAGTACAGGGGGCAGGGAGACCCAGTACTTC.

The chain is built from TRBV23-1 and TRBJ1-1, with D tentatively TRBD1 (6 bases). TRBV23-1 is an ORF, with its function uncertain. The CDR3 is 16 residues long. Trimming removed 7 bases at V and 0 bases at J, with 18 bases between. CDR3 bases: TGCGCCAGCATCTGGGGCAGGGGCGACATGAACACTGAAGCTTTCTTT. Residues: CASIWGRGDMNTEAFF.

This chain uses TRBV9 with TRBJ2-7, with TRBD1 identical over 7 bases. This CDR3 spans 14 amino acids. With V trimmed by 0 bases and J by 4 bases, 4 bases remained unmatched. Germline-derived CDR1 and CDR2 are SGDLS and YYNGEE. The CDR3 region has the DNA TGTGCCAGCAGCGTAGTGGACAGGCCATACGAGCAGTACTTC. Translating gives CASSVVDRPYEQYF. Full variable domain (missing parts from reference TRBV9 and TRBJ2-7): DSGVTQTPKHLITATGQRVTLRCSPRSGDLSVYWYQQSLDQGLQFLIQYYNGEERAKGNILERFSAQQFPDLHSELNLSSLELGDSALYFCASSVVDRPYEQYFGPGTRLTVT.

This clone has just a few counts. The V call is TRBV7-2, the J call TRBJ1-6, with 11 bases aligning to TRBD1. The CDR3 loop spans 15 amino acids. Trimming removed 3 bases from V and 10 bases from J; junction bases left unmatched: 5. CDR1 and CDR2 from the germline V gene are SGHTA and FQGNSA. The CDR3 reads CASSFSRDRGSPLHF. The CDR3 nucleotides read TGTGCCAGCAGCTTTAGCCGGGACAGGGGGTCACCCCTCCACTTT.